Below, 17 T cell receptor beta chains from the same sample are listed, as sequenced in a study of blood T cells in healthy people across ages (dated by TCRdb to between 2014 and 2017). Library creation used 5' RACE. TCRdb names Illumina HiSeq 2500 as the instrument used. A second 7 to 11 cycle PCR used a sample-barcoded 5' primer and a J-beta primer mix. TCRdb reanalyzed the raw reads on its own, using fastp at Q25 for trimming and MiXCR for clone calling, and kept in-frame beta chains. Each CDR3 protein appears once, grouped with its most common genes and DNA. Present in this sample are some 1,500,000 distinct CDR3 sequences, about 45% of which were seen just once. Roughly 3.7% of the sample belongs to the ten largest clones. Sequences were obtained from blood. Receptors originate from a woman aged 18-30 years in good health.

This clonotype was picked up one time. CDR3 DNA sequence: TGTGCCAGCAGTTACTCGACTAGCGGCCCCCTGAGGTCCTACGAGCAGTACTTC. Protein: CASSYSTSGPLRSYEQYF. The chain combines TRBV6-2 or TRBV6-3 with TRBJ2-7, with TRBD2 matching over 9 bases. The CDR3 totals 18 residues. V trimming: 0 bases; J trimming: 1 base; junction bases outside the gene matches: 10. The V gene's germline CDR1 is MNHEY and CDR2 SVGEGT.

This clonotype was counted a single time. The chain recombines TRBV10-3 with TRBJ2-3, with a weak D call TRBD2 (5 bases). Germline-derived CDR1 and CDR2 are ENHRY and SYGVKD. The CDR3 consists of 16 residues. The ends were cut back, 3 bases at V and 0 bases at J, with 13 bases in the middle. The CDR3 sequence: CAISDRADLSTDTQYF. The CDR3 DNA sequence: TGTGCCATCAGTGACCGAGCGGACCTAAGCACAGATACGCAGTATTTT.

The CDR3 region is CASSMGSDEKLFF. For the CDR3, the DNA is TGTGCCAGCAGTATGGGGAGTGATGAAAAACTGTTTTTT. The rearrangement joins TRBV7-2 to TRBJ1-4; D gene ambiguous. Germline assignment: CDR1 SGHTA and CDR2 FQGNSA. There are 13 residues in the CDR3. V gave up 6 bases and J gave up 6 bases, with 11 bases separating them.

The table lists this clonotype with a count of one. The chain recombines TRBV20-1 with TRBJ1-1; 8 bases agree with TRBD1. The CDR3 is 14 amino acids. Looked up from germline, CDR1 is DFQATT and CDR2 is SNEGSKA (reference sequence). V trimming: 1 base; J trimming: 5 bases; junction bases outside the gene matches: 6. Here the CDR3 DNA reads TGCAGTGCTAGAGTCGAGACAGGGGAGACTGAAGCTTTCTTT. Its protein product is CSARVETGETEAFF.

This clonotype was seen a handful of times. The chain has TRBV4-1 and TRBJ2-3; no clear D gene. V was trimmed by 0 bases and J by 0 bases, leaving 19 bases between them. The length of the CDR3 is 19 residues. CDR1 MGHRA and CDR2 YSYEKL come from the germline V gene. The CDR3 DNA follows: TGCGCCAGCAGCCAAGATCCGAGGATCAACCTCCCTAGCACAGATACGCAGTATTTT. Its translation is CASSQDPRINLPSTDTQYF.

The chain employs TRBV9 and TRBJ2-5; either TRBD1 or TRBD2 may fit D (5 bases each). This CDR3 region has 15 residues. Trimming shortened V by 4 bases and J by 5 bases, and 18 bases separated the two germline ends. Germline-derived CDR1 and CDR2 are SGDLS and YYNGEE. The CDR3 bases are TGTGCCAGCAGCCGGGACCCCGCGGTTTTGGAGACCCAGTACTTC. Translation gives CASSRDPAVLETQYF.

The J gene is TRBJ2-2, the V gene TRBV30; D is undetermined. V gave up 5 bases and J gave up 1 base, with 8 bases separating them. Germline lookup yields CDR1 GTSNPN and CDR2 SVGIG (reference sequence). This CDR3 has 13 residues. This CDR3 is CAWDPLNTGELFF. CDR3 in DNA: TGTGCCTGGGACCCACTGAACACCGGGGAGCTGTTTTTT.

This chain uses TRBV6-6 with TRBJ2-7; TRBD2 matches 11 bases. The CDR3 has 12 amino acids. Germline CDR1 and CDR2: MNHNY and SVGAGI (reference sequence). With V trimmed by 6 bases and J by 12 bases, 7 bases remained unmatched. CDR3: CASRLAGEFLYF. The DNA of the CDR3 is TGTGCCAGCAGACTAGCGGGGGAATTTTTGTACTTC.

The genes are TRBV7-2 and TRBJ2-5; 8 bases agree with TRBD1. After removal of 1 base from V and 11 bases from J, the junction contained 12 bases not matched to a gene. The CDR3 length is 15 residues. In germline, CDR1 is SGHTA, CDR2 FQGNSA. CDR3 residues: CASSLDIYQGAEQYF. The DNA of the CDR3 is TGTGCCAGCAGCTTAGATATTTACCAGGGGGCTGAGCAGTACTTC.

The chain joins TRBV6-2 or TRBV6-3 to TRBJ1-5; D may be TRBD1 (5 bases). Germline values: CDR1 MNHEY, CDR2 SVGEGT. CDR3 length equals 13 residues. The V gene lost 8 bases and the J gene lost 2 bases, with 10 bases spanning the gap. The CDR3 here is CASCGGGNQPQHF. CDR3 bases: TGTGCCAGCTGCGGAGGGGGCAATCAGCCCCAGCATTTT.

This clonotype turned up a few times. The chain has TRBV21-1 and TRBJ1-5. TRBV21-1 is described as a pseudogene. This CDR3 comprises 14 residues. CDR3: CASSKLVEGQPQHF. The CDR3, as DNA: TGTGCCAGCAGCAAGTTGGTTGAAGGGCAGCCCCAGCATTTT.

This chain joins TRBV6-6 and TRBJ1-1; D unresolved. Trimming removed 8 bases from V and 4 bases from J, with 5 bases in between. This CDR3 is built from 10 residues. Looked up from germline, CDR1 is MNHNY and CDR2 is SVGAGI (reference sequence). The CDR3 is CASGFTEAFF. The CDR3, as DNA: TGTGCCAGCGGTTTCACTGAAGCTTTCTTT.

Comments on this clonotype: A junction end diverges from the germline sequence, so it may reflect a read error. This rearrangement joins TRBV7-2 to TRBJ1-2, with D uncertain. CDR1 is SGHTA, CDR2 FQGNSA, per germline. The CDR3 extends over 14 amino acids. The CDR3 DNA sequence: TGTGCCGGCAGTTTATCGACATATGGTGGGGGCTACACCTTC. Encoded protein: CAGSLSTYGGGYTF.

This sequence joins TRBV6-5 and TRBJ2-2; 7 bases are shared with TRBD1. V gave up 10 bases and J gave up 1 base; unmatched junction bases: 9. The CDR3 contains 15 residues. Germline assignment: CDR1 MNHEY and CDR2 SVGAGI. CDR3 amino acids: CATQGQGVNTGELFF. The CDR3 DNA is TGTGCCACCCAGGGGCAGGGGGTGAACACCGGGGAGCTGTTTTTT.

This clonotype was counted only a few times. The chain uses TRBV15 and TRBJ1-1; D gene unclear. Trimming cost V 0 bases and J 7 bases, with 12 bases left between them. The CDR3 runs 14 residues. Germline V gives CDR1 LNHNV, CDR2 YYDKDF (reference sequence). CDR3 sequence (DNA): TGTGCCACCAGCAGAGACCTTGACGGGATTGAAGCTTTCTTT. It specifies CATSRDLDGIEAFF.

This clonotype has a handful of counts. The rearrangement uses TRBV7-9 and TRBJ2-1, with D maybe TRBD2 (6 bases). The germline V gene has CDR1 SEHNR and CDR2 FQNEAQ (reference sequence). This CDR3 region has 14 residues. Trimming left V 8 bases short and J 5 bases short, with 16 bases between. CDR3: CASAGRSSNNEQFF. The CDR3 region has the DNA TGTGCCAGCGCGGGGCGGTCCAGCAACAATGAGCAGTTCTTC.

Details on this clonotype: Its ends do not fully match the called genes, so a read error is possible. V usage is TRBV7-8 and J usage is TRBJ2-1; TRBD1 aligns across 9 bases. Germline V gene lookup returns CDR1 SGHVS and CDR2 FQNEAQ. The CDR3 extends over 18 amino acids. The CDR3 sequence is CASSPRTGETSSYNVQFF. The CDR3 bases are TGTGCCAGCAGCCCCCGGACAGGGGAGACGAGCTCCTACAATGTGCAGTTCTTC. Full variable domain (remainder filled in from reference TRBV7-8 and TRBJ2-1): GAGVSQSPRYKVAKRGQDVALRCDPISGHVSLFWYQQALGQGPEFLTYFQNEAQLDKSGLPSDRFFAERPEGSVSTLKIQRTQQEDSAVYLCASSPRTGETSSYNVQFFGPGTRLTVL.